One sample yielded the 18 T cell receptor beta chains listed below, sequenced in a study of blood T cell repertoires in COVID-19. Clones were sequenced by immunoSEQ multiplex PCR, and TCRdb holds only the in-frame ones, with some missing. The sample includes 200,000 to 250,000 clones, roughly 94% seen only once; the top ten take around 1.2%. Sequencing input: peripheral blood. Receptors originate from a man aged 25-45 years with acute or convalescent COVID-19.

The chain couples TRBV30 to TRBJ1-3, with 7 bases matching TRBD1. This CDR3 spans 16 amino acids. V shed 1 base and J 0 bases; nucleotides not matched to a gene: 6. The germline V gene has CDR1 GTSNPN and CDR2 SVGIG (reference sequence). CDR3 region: CAWSGGGRNSGNTIYF. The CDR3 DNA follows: TGTGCCTGGAGTGGAGGGGGCAGAAACTCTGGAAACACCATATATTTT.

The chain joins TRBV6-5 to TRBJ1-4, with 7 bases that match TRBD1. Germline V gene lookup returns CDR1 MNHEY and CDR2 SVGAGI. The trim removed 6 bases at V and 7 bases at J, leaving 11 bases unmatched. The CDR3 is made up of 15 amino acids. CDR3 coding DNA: TGTGCCAGCAGCAGCACCGACAGGGCGGTTGAAAAACTGTTTTTT. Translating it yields CASSSTDRAVEKLFF.

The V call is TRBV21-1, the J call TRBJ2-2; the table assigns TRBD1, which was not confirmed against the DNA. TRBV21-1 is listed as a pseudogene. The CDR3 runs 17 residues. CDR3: CASSKAIGQGITGELFF. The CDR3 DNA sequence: TGTGCCAGCAGCAAAGCGATAGGACAGGGAATCACCGGGGAGCTGTTTTTT.

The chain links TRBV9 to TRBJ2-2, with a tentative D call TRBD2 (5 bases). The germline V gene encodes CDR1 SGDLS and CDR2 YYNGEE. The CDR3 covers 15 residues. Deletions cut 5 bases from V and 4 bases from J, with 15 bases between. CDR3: CASRYEGVGTGELFF. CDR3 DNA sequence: TGTGCCAGCAGGTATGAGGGAGTAGGCACCGGGGAGCTGTTTTTT.

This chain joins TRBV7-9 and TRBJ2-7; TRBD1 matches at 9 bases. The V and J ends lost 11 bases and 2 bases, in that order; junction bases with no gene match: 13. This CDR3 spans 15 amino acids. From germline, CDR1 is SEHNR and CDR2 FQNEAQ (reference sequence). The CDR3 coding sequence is TGTGCCGCTCACGTCGACAGGGGGACAGCCTACGAGCAGTACTTC. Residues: CAAHVDRGTAYEQYF.

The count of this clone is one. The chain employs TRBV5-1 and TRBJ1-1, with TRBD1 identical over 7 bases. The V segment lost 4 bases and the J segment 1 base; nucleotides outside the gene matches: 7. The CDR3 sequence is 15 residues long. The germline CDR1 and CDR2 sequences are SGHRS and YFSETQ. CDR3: CASSATTGANTEAFF. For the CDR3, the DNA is TGCGCCAGCAGCGCGACAACAGGGGCGAACACTGAAGCTTTCTTT.

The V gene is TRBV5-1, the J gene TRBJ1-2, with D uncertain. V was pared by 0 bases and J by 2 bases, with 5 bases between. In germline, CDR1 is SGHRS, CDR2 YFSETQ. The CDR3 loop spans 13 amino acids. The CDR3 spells CASSLELNYGYTF. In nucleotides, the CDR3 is TGCGCCAGCAGCTTGGAATTAAACTATGGCTACACCTTC.

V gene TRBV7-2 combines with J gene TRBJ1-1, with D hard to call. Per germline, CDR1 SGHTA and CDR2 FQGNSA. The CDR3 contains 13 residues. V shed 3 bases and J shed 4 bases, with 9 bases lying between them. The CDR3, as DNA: TGTGCCAGCAGCTTTCGATGGAGCACTGAAGCTTTCTTT. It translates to CASSFRWSTEAFF.

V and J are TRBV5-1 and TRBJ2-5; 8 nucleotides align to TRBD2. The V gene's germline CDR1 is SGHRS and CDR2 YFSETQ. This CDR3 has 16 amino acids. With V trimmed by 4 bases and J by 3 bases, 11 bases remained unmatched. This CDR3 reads CASSRTGTSRKETQYF. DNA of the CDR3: TGCGCCAGCAGCCGCACCGGGACTAGTAGAAAAGAGACCCAGTACTTC. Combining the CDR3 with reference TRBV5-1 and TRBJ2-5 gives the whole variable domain KAGVTQTPRYLIKTRGQQVTLSCSPISGHRSVSWYQQTPGQGLQFLFEYFSETQRNKGNFPGRFSGRQFSNSRSEMNVSTLELGDSALYLCASSRTGTSRKETQYFGPGTRLLVL.

This chain's CDR3 is CASSLLAGSYGYTF. CDR3 nucleotide sequence: TGTGCCAGCAGCTTGCTTGCCGGGTCCTATGGCTACACCTTC. V gene TRBV5-5 combines with J gene TRBJ1-2; D not resolved. Per germline, CDR1 SGHKS and CDR2 YYEKEE (reference sequence). V gave up 1 base and J gave up 4 bases, with 11 bases separating them. This CDR3 is 14 amino acids long.

The CDR3 sequence is CAGSGLDQPQHF. CDR3 sequence (DNA): TGTGCCGGCTCGGGACTAGATCAGCCCCAGCATTTT. The rearrangement joins TRBV2 to TRBJ1-5; a weak D match, TRBD1 (5 bases). This CDR3 is built from 12 residues. Trimming shortened V by 11 bases and J by 5 bases, and 13 bases separated the two germline ends. Germline CDR1 is SNHLY and CDR2 is FYNNEI.

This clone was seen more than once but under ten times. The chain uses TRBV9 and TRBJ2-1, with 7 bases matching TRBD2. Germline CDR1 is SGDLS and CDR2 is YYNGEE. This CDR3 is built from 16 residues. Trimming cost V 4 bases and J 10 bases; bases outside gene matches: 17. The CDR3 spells CASSRDSDGRAREQFF. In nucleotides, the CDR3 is TGTGCCAGCAGCCGTGACTCTGATGGGAGGGCCCGAGAGCAGTTCTTC.

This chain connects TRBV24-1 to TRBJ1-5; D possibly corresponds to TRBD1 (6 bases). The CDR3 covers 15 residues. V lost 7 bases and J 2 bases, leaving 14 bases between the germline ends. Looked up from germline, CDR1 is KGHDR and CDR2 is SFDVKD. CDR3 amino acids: CATRESGDGNQPQHF. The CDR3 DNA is TGTGCCACCAGGGAATCAGGGGATGGCAATCAGCCCCAGCATTTT.

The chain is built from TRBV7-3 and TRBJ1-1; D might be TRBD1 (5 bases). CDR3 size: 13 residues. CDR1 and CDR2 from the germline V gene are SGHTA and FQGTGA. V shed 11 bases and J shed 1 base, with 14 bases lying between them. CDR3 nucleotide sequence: TGTGCCGAAATCAGGGAAAAGAACACTGAAGCTTTCTTT. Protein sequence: CAEIREKNTEAFF.

CDR3 nucleotide sequence: TGTGCCAGCAGCTTAGTTCTTAGCGGGAGGATGGAGACCCAGTACTTC. Translation gives CASSLVLSGRMETQYF. The genes are TRBV11-2 and TRBJ2-5; 10 bases are shared with TRBD2. The V and J ends lost 1 base and 5 bases, in that order; junction bases with no gene match: 7. Per germline, CDR1 SGHAT and CDR2 FQNNGV. CDR3 length equals 16 residues.

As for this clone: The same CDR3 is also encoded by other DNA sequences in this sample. CDR3 region: CASSRRLAGYNEQFF. DNA of the CDR3: TGTGCCAGCAGCCGGAGACTAGCGGGATACAATGAGCAGTTCTTC. The genes are TRBV7-3 and TRBJ2-1; 11 bases are a match to TRBD2. J lost 4 bases, V lost 5 bases, and 4 bases had no gene match. The CDR3 is 15 residues long. Looked up from germline, CDR1 is SGHTA and CDR2 is FQGTGA.

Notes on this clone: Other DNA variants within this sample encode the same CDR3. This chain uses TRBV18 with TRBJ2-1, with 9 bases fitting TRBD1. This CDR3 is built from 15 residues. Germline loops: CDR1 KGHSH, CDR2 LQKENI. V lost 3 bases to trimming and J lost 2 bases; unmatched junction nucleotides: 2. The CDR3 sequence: CASSPGQGTYNEQFF. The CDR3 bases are TGTGCCAGCTCACCGGGACAGGGTACCTACAATGAGCAGTTCTTC.

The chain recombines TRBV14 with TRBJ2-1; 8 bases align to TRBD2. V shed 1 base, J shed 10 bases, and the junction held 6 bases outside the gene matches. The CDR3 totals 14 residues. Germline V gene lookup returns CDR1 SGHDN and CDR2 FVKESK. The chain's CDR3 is CASSQASGRVEQFF. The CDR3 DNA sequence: TGTGCCAGCAGCCAAGCTAGCGGGCGAGTCGAGCAGTTCTTC.